The TCR beta chain under discussion was sequenced for a study of blood T cell repertoires in COVID-19. Overall study context: From the United States, Italy and Spain came samples of acute and convalescent COVID-19. T cells, B-cell-depleted T cells, or PBMCs supplied cDNA or gDNA.

Study processing details: Estimation of nucleated cell counts was performed using reference gene primer amplification. Profiling relied on immunoSEQ multiplex PCR, and the TCRdb table lists in-frame clones only, not all of them. The DNA was the basis for D and trimming; V, J and clone size are from that table. The table shows some 91,000 clones, with 60% to 85% occurring only once. Trimming removed 6 bases from V and 2 bases from J; junction bases left unmatched: 13. The germline V gene encodes CDR1 MNHNY and CDR2 SVGAGI (reference sequence). CDR3 length: 18 residues. The TCR originated in a man aged 65 to 85 with acute or convalescent COVID-19. The gene calls are TRBV6-6 and TRBJ2-5; 12 bases line up with TRBD2. The sample taken for sequencing was peripheral blood. The chain's CDR3 is CASSRARRTSGKQETQYF. The DNA of the CDR3 is TGTGCCAGCAGCCGAGCGCGCCGGACTAGCGGGAAACAAGAGACCCAGTACTTC.